This passage covers 24 T cell receptor beta chains from one sample sequenced in a study of OX40 agonist ivuxolimab in advanced cancers. Here immunoSEQ multiplex PCR was the method, and the copy in TCRdb shows in-frame clones only, minus some. There are roughly 60,000 clones in the sample; 75% to 90% occur only once, and roughly an eighth lies in the top ten. This specimen was CD4+ or CD8+ T cells sorted from blood, taken in a trial of the OX40 agonist ivuxolimab. The receptors derive from an adult with an advanced solid tumor such as melanoma, head and neck, liver or kidney cancer.

The gene calls are TRBV7-9 and TRBJ2-1; D not resolved. Germline CDR1 SEHNR, CDR2 FQNEAQ (reference sequence). V gave up 1 base and J gave up 7 bases, with 8 bases separating them. This CDR3 spans 13 amino acids. The CDR3 region has the DNA TGTGCCAGCAGCTTAGGACTGGCAAATGAGCAGTTCTTC. Encoded protein: CASSLGLANEQFF.

The V gene is TRBV19, the J gene TRBJ2-1; 7 bases match TRBD2. Trimming cost V 4 bases and J 8 bases; bases outside gene matches: 14. Germline V gene data show CDR1 as LNHDA and CDR2 as SQIVND (reference sequence). The CDR3 is 16 residues long. The CDR3 coding sequence is TGTGCCAGTAGTACCAAAGCGGGGCCACTACTCGATGAGCAGTTCTTC. Its protein is CASSTKAGPLLDEQFF.

The chain has TRBV5-8 and TRBJ1-1; D unclear. Trimming pared 2 bases from V and 7 bases from J, leaving 12 bases between. The CDR3 extends over 13 amino acids. CDR1 is SGHTS, CDR2 YDEGEE, per germline. CDR3 amino acids: CASSFSSGFEAFF. In DNA, the CDR3 is TGTGCCAGCAGCTTCTCGAGTGGGTTTGAAGCTTTCTTT.

For the CDR3, the DNA is TGTGCCACCAGCAGTCAATATCGAGACACTGGCGAGCAGTACTTC. This codes for CATSSQYRDTGEQYF. The chain couples TRBV15 to TRBJ2-7; D is uncertain. Germline values: CDR1 LNHNV, CDR2 YYDKDF (reference sequence). The CDR3 consists of 15 residues. The V gene lost 3 bases and the J gene lost 6 bases, with 18 bases spanning the gap. The full variable domain, completed using reference TRBV15 and TRBJ2-7, is DAMVIQNPRYQVTQFGKPVTLSCSQTLNHNVMYWYQQKSSQAPKLLFHYYDKDFNNEADTPDNFQSRRPNTSFCFLDIRSPGLGDTAMYLCATSSQYRDTGEQYFGPGTRLTVT.

The chain employs TRBV10-1 and TRBJ2-1, with 7 positions matching TRBD2. Germline V gene lookup returns CDR1 WNHNN and CDR2 SYGVQD (reference sequence). Trimming cost V 3 bases and J 4 bases; bases outside gene matches: 3. The CDR3 is 14 amino acids. CDR3 nucleotide sequence: TGCGCCAGCAGTGAAGGAGCGGGGTACAATGAGCAGTTCTTC. Translated: CASSEGAGYNEQFF.

The rearrangement uses TRBV6-1 and TRBJ2-3; D not certain. Trimming pared 3 bases from V and 2 bases from J, leaving 6 bases between. This CDR3 contains 13 residues. Germline V gene lookup returns CDR1 MNHNS and CDR2 SASEGT. This CDR3 is CASSDLVTDTQYF. CDR3 in DNA: TGTGCCAGCAGTGATTTAGTCACAGATACGCAGTATTTT.

The chain combines TRBV6-6 with TRBJ1-3; D is perhaps TRBD1 (6 bases). There are 16 residues in the CDR3. The ends were cut back, 2 bases at V and 2 bases at J, with 13 bases in the middle. In germline, CDR1 is MNHNY, CDR2 SVGAGI (reference sequence). CDR3 sequence: CASSYPPDRAGNTIYF. The CDR3 DNA reads as TGTGCCAGCAGTTACCCCCCGGACAGAGCTGGAAACACCATATATTTT.

The chain recombines TRBV2 with TRBJ2-3; TRBD2 matches 9 bases. The germline V gene encodes CDR1 SNHLY and CDR2 FYNNEI. V lost 4 bases to trimming and J lost 3 bases; unmatched junction nucleotides: 8. The CDR3 has 16 residues. CDR3 loop: CASSATSGTGTDTQYF. Here the CDR3 DNA reads TGTGCCAGCAGTGCGACTAGCGGAACGGGGACAGATACGCAGTATTTT.

The V and J genes are TRBV27 and TRBJ2-5, with D perhaps TRBD1 or TRBD2 (5 bases each). V was pared by 2 bases and J by 4 bases, with 14 bases between. Germline values: CDR1 MNHEY, CDR2 SMNVEV (reference sequence). This CDR3 contains 15 residues. In nucleotides, the CDR3 is TGTGCCAGCAGTTTAGGGGACGGCAGTTCAGAGACCCAGTACTTC. This sequence encodes CASSLGDGSSETQYF.

The genes are TRBV7-3 and TRBJ1-1; D not certain. Germline V gene sequence: CDR1 SGHTA, CDR2 FQGTGA. The ends were cut back, 5 bases at V and 1 base at J, with 8 bases in the middle. The CDR3 contains 13 residues. The DNA for the CDR3 is TGTGCCAGCAGCCAATCTTGGAACACTGAAGCTTTCTTT. This sequence encodes CASSQSWNTEAFF.

This chain uses TRBV5-6 with TRBJ1-1; D not certain. V was shortened by 1 base and J by 0 bases, with 10 bases between the two germline ends. The CDR3 is 15 residues long. Germline V gene data show CDR1 as SGHDT and CDR2 as YYEEEE. CDR3 bases: TGTGCCAGCAGCTTGTCATGGAATCTGAACACTGAAGCTTTCTTT. Translated, it gives CASSLSWNLNTEAFF. Full variable domain (rest looked up from reference TRBV5-6 and TRBJ1-1): DAGVTQSPTHLIKTRGQQVTLRCSPKSGHDTVSWYQQALGQGPQFIFQYYEEEERQRGNFPDRFSGHQFPNYSSELNVNALLLGDSALYLCASSLSWNLNTEAFFGQGTRLTVV.

This sequence joins TRBV4-2 and TRBJ1-2, with D perhaps TRBD1 (6 bases). The V end was cut by 4 bases, the J end by 7 bases, with 16 bases between. The CDR3 is 14 amino acids. CDR1 and CDR2 from the germline V gene are LGHNA and YNFKEQ. The CDR3 loop reads CASSPSGAVLGYTF. The CDR3 DNA reads TGTGCCAGCAGCCCGTCAGGGGCGGTCCTTGGCTACACCTTC.

This clone appeared once. The chain links TRBV15 to TRBJ2-7; 8 nucleotides match TRBD2. V dropped 0 bases and J dropped 0; count of bases not matched to a gene: 1. Germline assignment: CDR1 LNHNV and CDR2 YYDKDF (reference sequence). This CDR3 is built from 15 residues. The CDR3 nucleotides are TGTGCCACCAGCAGAGACACTAGCGGCTCCTACGAGCAGTACTTC. This translates into CATSRDTSGSYEQYF.

The chain is built from TRBV5-1 and TRBJ2-1; no clear D gene. The germline V and J ends were trimmed by 3 bases and 2 bases, with 12 bases remaining between them. The CDR3 is 15 amino acids. Germline V CDR1 and CDR2: SGHRS, YFSETQ. For the CDR3, the DNA is TGCGCCAGCAGCTGGGCCTTCGGCGCCTACAATGAGCAGTTCTTC. This codes for CASSWAFGAYNEQFF.

The chain uses TRBV11-2 and TRBJ1-5, with D possibly matching TRBD1 (6 bases). V lost 5 bases and J lost 0, with 17 bases in between. The germline V gene encodes CDR1 SGHAT and CDR2 FQNNGV. This CDR3 is 17 amino acids long. The CDR3 region has the DNA TGTGCCAGCAGCCACCGCAGGGGCGAAGGTAGCAATCAGCCCCAGCATTTT. The encoded protein is CASSHRRGEGSNQPQHF.

The gene calls are TRBV28 and TRBJ1-4; D unclear. The CDR3 is 15 amino acids. Trimming removed 4 bases at V and 7 bases at J, with 16 bases between. Germline V gene sequence: CDR1 MDHEN, CDR2 SYDVKM. DNA for the CDR3: TGTGCCAGCAGTTACCGGAGATGGGGTAGTGAAAAACTGTTTTTT. It translates to CASSYRRWGSEKLFF.

The chain employs TRBV27 and TRBJ1-5, with D hard to call. The V gene's germline CDR1 is MNHEY and CDR2 SMNVEV (reference sequence). V was cut by 7 bases and J by 5 bases, with 9 bases left in between. The CDR3 totals 12 residues. CDR3 sequence reads: CASTTGYQPQHF. CDR3 bases: TGTGCCAGCACCACTGGCTATCAGCCCCAGCATTTT.

V gene TRBV6-1 combines with J gene TRBJ1-5; no clear D. The CDR3 is 14 amino acids. Trimming shortened V by 0 bases and J by 6 bases, and 9 bases separated the two germline ends. Looked up from germline, CDR1 is MNHNS and CDR2 is SASEGT. In DNA, the CDR3 is TGTGCCAGCAGTGAAGCGAGATCCTCTCAGCCCCAGCATTTT. Its translation: CASSEARSSQPQHF.

CDR3 sequence (DNA): TGTGCCAGCAGCTTGGACCCCGAAGCGGGGGGACCGACGGATGAGACCCAGTACTTC. Amino acids: CASSLDPEAGGPTDETQYF. The rearrangement links TRBV5-6 to TRBJ2-5; 9 nucleotides align to TRBD2. Germline V gene lookup returns CDR1 SGHDT and CDR2 YYEEEE. The ends lost 0 bases at V and 5 bases at J; junction bases unmatched: 17. This CDR3 is built from 19 residues.

The V call is TRBV28, the J call TRBJ1-1, with no clear D. This CDR3 spans 14 amino acids. Trimming removed 1 base at V and 3 bases at J, with 9 bases between. Per the germline V gene, CDR1 is MDHEN and CDR2 is SYDVKM. CDR3 loop: CASSLSRRHTEAFF. The CDR3, as DNA: TGTGCCAGCAGTTTATCGCGCCGGCACACTGAAGCTTTCTTT.

This clone was counted a single time. The chain couples TRBV27 to TRBJ1-2; possible D gene TRBD1, 5 bases. Germline CDR1 MNHEY, CDR2 SMNVEV (reference sequence). The CDR3 has 15 residues. V was pared by 6 bases and J by 4 bases, with 18 bases between. The CDR3 DNA reads as TGTGCCAGCAGCTTCTCCCCTGGACACTCCTATGGCTACACCTTC. It translates to CASSFSPGHSYGYTF.

This chain joins TRBV4-1 and TRBJ2-5, with TRBD1 matching 12 bases. V gave up 7 bases and J gave up 5 bases; unmatched junction bases: 5. Looked up from germline, CDR1 is MGHRA and CDR2 is YSYEKL. The CDR3 extends over 14 amino acids. CDR3 residues: CASTGTGGFETQYF. The CDR3 region has the DNA TGCGCCAGCACCGGGACAGGGGGCTTCGAGACCCAGTACTTC.

This chain uses TRBV19 with TRBJ2-7; 14 bases fit TRBD2. The germline V gene has CDR1 LNHDA and CDR2 SQIVND (reference sequence). The V segment lost 7 bases and the J segment 7 bases; nucleotides outside the gene matches: 9. This CDR3 region has 15 residues. The CDR3 loop reads CASTPGLAGVGEQYF. The CDR3 nucleotides read TGTGCCAGTACCCCGGGACTAGCGGGAGTGGGGGAGCAGTACTTC.

This clone turned up a few times. The CDR3 is CASSPGDYSNQPQHF. CDR3 coding DNA: TGTGCCAGCTCACCAGGAGATTATAGCAATCAGCCCCAGCATTTT. J is TRBJ1-5 and V is TRBV18; D is unresolved. CDR1 and CDR2 (germline): KGHSH, LQKENI. Trimming stripped 2 bases from V and 0 bases from J, with 8 bases between. The CDR3 sequence is 15 residues long.